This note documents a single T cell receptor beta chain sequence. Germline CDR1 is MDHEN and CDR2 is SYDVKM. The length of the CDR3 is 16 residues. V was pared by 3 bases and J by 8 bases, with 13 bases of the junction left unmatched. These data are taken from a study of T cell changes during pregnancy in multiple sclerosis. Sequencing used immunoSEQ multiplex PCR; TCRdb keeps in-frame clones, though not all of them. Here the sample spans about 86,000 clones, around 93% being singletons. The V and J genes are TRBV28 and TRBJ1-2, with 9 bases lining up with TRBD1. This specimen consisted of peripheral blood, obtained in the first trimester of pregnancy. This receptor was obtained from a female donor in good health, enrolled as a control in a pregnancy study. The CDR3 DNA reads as TGTGCCAGCAGTTTTATCCGGGACAGGGATACGGAGGGCTACACCTTC. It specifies CASSFIRDRDTEGYTF.